Each of the 23 T cell receptor beta chains below was sequenced from the same sample in a study of OX40 agonist ivuxolimab in advanced cancers. The protocol was immunoSEQ multiplex PCR, while the TCRdb copy is restricted to in-frame clones and leaves out a portion. Of 50,000 to 65,000 clones listed, about four fifths are singletons. Sequenced material: CD4+ or CD8+ T cells sorted from blood, taken in a trial of the OX40 agonist ivuxolimab. These receptors were taken from an adult with an advanced solid tumor such as melanoma, head and neck, liver or kidney cancer.

The V gene is TRBV27, the J gene TRBJ1-2; D is undetermined. V dropped 5 bases and J dropped 3 bases, with 7 bases sitting between them. The germline CDR1 and CDR2 sequences are MNHEY and SMNVEV (reference sequence). The CDR3 is 12 amino acids. CDR3 sequence (DNA): TGTGCCAGCAGTAACCTATACTATGGCTACACCTTC. Residues: CASSNLYYGYTF.

The CDR3 nucleotides are TGTGCCAGCCATGGGCCGGATACTAACTATGGCTACACCTTC. This codes for CASHGPDTNYGYTF. The chain joins TRBV18 to TRBJ1-2, with no clear D. The germline V gene has CDR1 KGHSH and CDR2 LQKENI. The CDR3 sequence is 14 residues long. The V gene lost 8 bases and the J gene lost 0 bases, with 13 bases spanning the gap. Using reference TRBV18 and TRBJ1-2 for the parts outside the CDR3, the full variable domain is NAGVMQNPRHLVRRRGQEARLRCSPMKGHSHVYWYRQLPEEGLKFMVYLQKENIIDESGMPKERFSAEFPKEGPSILRIQQVVRGDSAAYFCASHGPDTNYGYTFGSGTRLTVV.

This clone was picked up one time. This chain's CDR3 is CASSYPWYEQYF. CDR3 coding DNA: TGTGCCAGCAGTTATCCGTGGTACGAGCAGTACTTC. The gene calls are TRBV27 and TRBJ2-7; D gene ambiguous. This CDR3 region has 12 residues. In germline, CDR1 is MNHEY, CDR2 SMNVEV (reference sequence). Trimming removed 4 bases at V and 4 bases at J, with 8 bases between.

The chain links TRBV4-3 to TRBJ1-3; D is unresolved. Germline CDR1 is LGHNA and CDR2 is YSLEER. V gave up 6 bases and J gave up 1 base, with 10 bases separating them. The CDR3 consists of 14 residues. The CDR3 here is CASSLGGSGNTIYF. CDR3 nucleotides: TGCGCCAGCAGTCTTGGTGGTTCTGGAAACACCATATATTTT.

The V and J genes are TRBV7-3 and TRBJ1-1, with D unclear. Per the germline V gene, CDR1 is SGHTA and CDR2 is FQGTGA. The ends were cut back, 2 bases at V and 0 bases at J, with 7 bases in the middle. The CDR3 is 14 amino acids. The CDR3 nucleotides read TGTGCCAGCAGCTTAGGGGAATTGAACACTGAAGCTTTCTTT. Its protein is CASSLGELNTEAFF.

The chain uses TRBV11-3 and TRBJ2-7; either TRBD1 or TRBD2 may fit D (6 bases each). V was shortened by 0 bases and J by 2 bases, with 11 bases between the two germline ends. Germline-derived CDR1 and CDR2 are SGHNT and YENEEA. This CDR3 has 15 residues. This chain's CDR3 is CASSLDGGQTYEQYF. The CDR3 DNA reads as TGTGCCAGCAGCTTAGATGGGGGGCAGACCTACGAGCAGTACTTC. Supplemented by reference TRBV11-3 and TRBJ2-7, the full variable domain reads EAGVVQSPRYKIIEKKQPVAFWCNPISGHNTLYWYLQNLGQGPELLIRYENEEAVDDSQLPKDRFSAERLKGVDSTLKIQPAELGDSAVYLCASSLDGGQTYEQYFGPGTRLTVT.

In this sample, this clone turned up a few times. V usage is TRBV18 and J usage is TRBJ1-5, with 7 bases identical to TRBD1. Germline V gene data show CDR1 as KGHSH and CDR2 as LQKENI. This CDR3 spans 17 amino acids. Trimming at V came to 3 bases and at J to 2 bases, leaving 10 bases not matched to a gene. The CDR3 nucleotides are TGTGCCAGCTCACCCTCAAGGACAGGACTAGGCAATCAGCCCCAGCATTTT. It is translated as CASSPSRTGLGNQPQHF.

The chain recombines TRBV29-1 with TRBJ2-3; D gene uncertain. Trimming removed 4 bases from V and 3 bases from J, with 5 bases in between. The CDR3 runs 11 residues. Germline CDR1 is SQVTM and CDR2 is ANQGSEA. The CDR3 sequence is CSVVETDTQYF. The CDR3 DNA reads as TGCAGCGTTGTGGAAACAGATACGCAGTATTTT.

The rearrangement links TRBV19 to TRBJ2-3, with 14 bases fitting TRBD2. CDR1 is LNHDA, CDR2 SQIVND, per germline (reference sequence). This CDR3 contains 16 residues. Germline trimming cut 4 bases from V and 6 bases from J; bases unmatched to any gene: 6. The CDR3 sequence is CASSTGGLAGVDTQYF. The CDR3 nucleotides are TGTGCCAGTAGTACCGGGGGACTAGCGGGAGTTGATACGCAGTATTTT.

The rearrangement uses TRBV7-3 and TRBJ1-4; possibly TRBD1 for D (5 bases). This CDR3 region has 16 residues. Per the germline V gene, CDR1 is SGHTA and CDR2 is FQGTGA. V was pared by 5 bases and J by 0 bases, with 13 bases between. The CDR3 sequence: CASSPGPPSTNEKLFF. The CDR3 DNA sequence: TGTGCCAGCAGCCCGGGGCCTCCTTCAACTAATGAAAAACTGTTTTTT.

The chain recombines TRBV6-6 with TRBJ1-1; 9 bases are a match to TRBD1. From germline, CDR1 is MNHNY and CDR2 SVGAGI (reference sequence). CDR3 length: 13 amino acids. V gave up 6 bases and J gave up 5 bases; unmatched junction bases: 4. CDR3 DNA sequence: TGTGCCAGCAGCCGCGGACAGGGGACTGAAGCTTTCTTT. Its protein is CASSRGQGTEAFF.

The chain is built from TRBV5-1 and TRBJ2-5; D perhaps matches TRBD2 (5 bases). The germline gives CDR1 SGHRS, CDR2 YFSETQ. Trimming stripped 4 bases from V and 2 bases from J, with 9 bases between. This CDR3 contains 13 residues. The CDR3 DNA follows: TGCGCCAGCAGCGGCGGGTCTCAAGAGACCCAGTACTTC. Protein product: CASSGGSQETQYF.

In its sample, this clone was seen many times. This chain links TRBV4-3 with TRBJ1-5, with D maybe TRBD1 (5 bases). Germline V gives CDR1 LGHNA, CDR2 YSLEER. This CDR3 has 15 amino acids. The ends were cut back, 0 bases at V and 1 base at J, with 7 bases in the middle. CDR3 in DNA: TGCGCCAGCAGCCAAGATTGGGACAGCAATCAGCCCCAGCATTTT. Its protein product is CASSQDWDSNQPQHF.

The V and J genes are TRBV19 and TRBJ1-4, with a tentative D call TRBD1 (5 bases). Trimming removed 3 bases at V and 7 bases at J, with 9 bases between. The CDR3 is 13 amino acids. Per the germline V gene, CDR1 is LNHDA and CDR2 is SQIVND (reference sequence). CDR3 sequence: CASSMRTLEKLFF. The DNA for the CDR3 is TGTGCCAGTAGTATGCGGACACTTGAAAAACTGTTTTTT.

The CDR3 protein is CASSPDRDIWGQPQHF. Here the CDR3 DNA reads TGTGCCAGCAGTCCAGACAGGGACATATGGGGTCAGCCCCAGCATTTT. The rearrangement joins TRBV2 to TRBJ1-5; 7 bases map to TRBD1. CDR3 length: 16 residues. Germline values: CDR1 SNHLY, CDR2 FYNNEI. With V trimmed by 5 bases and J by 6 bases, 13 bases remained unmatched.

The V call is TRBV5-5, the J call TRBJ2-5; D is possibly TRBD1 (5 bases). Germline values: CDR1 SGHKS, CDR2 YYEKEE (reference sequence). Trimming took 0 bases from V and 2 from J, leaving 8 bases between them. The CDR3 spans 14 residues. Here the CDR3 reads CASSLGGQQETQYF. The DNA of the CDR3 is TGTGCCAGCAGCTTGGGAGGACAACAAGAGACCCAGTACTTC.

DNA of the CDR3: TGTGCCAGCAGCTTAGTACAGGCTTCGAAGACCCAGTACTTC. It translates to CASSLVQASKTQYF. V and J are TRBV11-2 and TRBJ2-5; tentative D call: TRBD1 (5 bases). The germline V gene has CDR1 SGHAT and CDR2 FQNNGV. Trimming removed 1 base from V and 6 bases from J, with 12 bases in between. The CDR3 contains 14 residues.

The chain carries TRBV29-1 and TRBJ1-2; no firm D call. Germline CDR1 is SQVTM and CDR2 is ANQGSEA. V dropped 2 bases and J dropped 6 bases, with 10 bases sitting between them. The CDR3 spans 12 residues. The CDR3 DNA is TGCAGCGTTGAAAGGCCGGTTGATGGCTACACCTTC. Its translation: CSVERPVDGYTF.

The rearrangement uses TRBV27 and TRBJ1-3; D unresolved. CDR3 length: 14 residues. The ends were cut back, 3 bases at V and 2 bases at J, with 8 bases in the middle. The germline V gene has CDR1 MNHEY and CDR2 SMNVEV (reference sequence). The CDR3 protein is CASSLSGAGNTIYF. As DNA, the CDR3 is TGTGCCAGCAGTTTGTCTGGTGCTGGAAACACCATATATTTT.

V gene TRBV6-5 combines with J gene TRBJ1-1; D uncertain. V lost 6 bases to trimming and J lost 4 bases, with 12 bases between them. CDR1 MNHEY and CDR2 SVGAGI come from the germline V gene. The CDR3 extends over 13 amino acids. The CDR3 reads CASSYVRGTEAFF. CDR3 sequence (DNA): TGTGCCAGCAGCTACGTGCGGGGCACTGAAGCTTTCTTT.

This clone appeared a single time. V gene TRBV11-2 combines with J gene TRBJ1-1, with 8 bases that match TRBD1. The junction had 7 bases not matched to a gene; V was cut back by 3 bases and J by 7 bases. Germline CDR1 is SGHAT and CDR2 is FQNNGV. The CDR3 sequence is 14 residues long. The CDR3 DNA is TGTGCCAGCAGCTTTTCGACAGGGGTCTTTGAAGCTTTCTTT. Translated: CASSFSTGVFEAFF. Variable domain in full (rest from reference TRBV11-2 and TRBJ1-1): EAGVAQSPRYKIIEKRQSVAFWCNPISGHATLYWYQQILGQGPKLLIQFQNNGVVDDSQLPKDRFSAERLKGVDSTLKIQPAKLEDSAVYLCASSFSTGVFEAFFGQGTRLTVV.

J is TRBJ2-3 and V is TRBV29-1; D is possibly TRBD2 (5 bases). Trimming stripped 5 bases from V and 6 bases from J, with 12 bases between. This CDR3 has 12 amino acids. Germline V gene lookup returns CDR1 SQVTM and CDR2 ANQGSEA. The CDR3 here is CSVYPGEDTQYF. The CDR3 region has the DNA TGCAGCGTTTATCCTGGGGAGGATACGCAGTATTTT.

This clone was recorded only once. This chain connects TRBV19 to TRBJ2-3, with 11 bases that match TRBD2. V lost 8 bases to trimming and J lost 2 bases; unmatched junction nucleotides: 6. CDR3 size: 15 residues. Looked up from germline, CDR1 is LNHDA and CDR2 is SQIVND (reference sequence). Here the CDR3 DNA reads TGTGCCAGTGGGGGGACTAGCGGTGTCACAGATACGCAGTATTTT. It codes for CASGGTSGVTDTQYF.